These 8 T cell receptor beta chains originate from one sample sequenced in a study of OX40 agonist ivuxolimab in advanced cancers. Here immunoSEQ multiplex PCR was the method, and the copy in TCRdb shows in-frame clones only, minus some. The sample lists roughly 67,000 clones, around nine tenths occurring once. Sequenced here: CD4+ or CD8+ T cells sorted from blood, sampled in a trial of the OX40 agonist ivuxolimab. All receptors derive from an adult with an advanced solid tumor such as melanoma, head and neck, liver or kidney cancer.

The V call is TRBV5-4, the J call TRBJ1-2; 10 bases are shared with TRBD1. Germline V gene lookup returns CDR1 SGHNT and CDR2 YYREEE (reference sequence). V gave up 1 base and J gave up 0 bases; unmatched junction bases: 9. The CDR3 length is 18 residues. The CDR3 loop is CASSLLGDRGQTNYGYTF. The CDR3 region has the DNA TGTGCCAGCAGCTTGTTAGGGGACAGGGGACAGACTAACTATGGCTACACCTTC.

The genes are TRBV6-5 and TRBJ1-5, with unresolved D. The CDR3 covers 15 residues. In germline, CDR1 is MNHEY, CDR2 SVGAGI. The V and J ends lost 0 bases and 0 bases respectively, with 6 bases between them. CDR3 sequence reads: CASSYSEGSNQPQHF. For the CDR3, the DNA is TGTGCCAGCAGTTACTCTGAAGGTAGCAATCAGCCCCAGCATTTT.

The rearrangement joins TRBV2 to TRBJ1-5; TRBD1 might be the D (6 bases). The V gene's germline CDR1 is SNHLY and CDR2 FYNNEI. V was cut by 4 bases and J by 4 bases, with 14 bases left in between. The CDR3 is made up of 15 amino acids. CDR3 amino acids: CASSAGDLENQPQHF. The CDR3 DNA reads TGTGCCAGCAGTGCAGGGGATTTGGAAAATCAGCCCCAGCATTTT.

The V gene is TRBV19, the J gene TRBJ1-1; D call uncertain. The CDR3 has 11 residues. V was trimmed by 3 bases and J by 6 bases, leaving 5 bases between them. Germline loops: CDR1 LNHDA, CDR2 SQIVND (reference sequence). Written as DNA, the CDR3 is TGTGCCAGTAGTATTCGCGCTGAAGCTTTCTTT. As protein: CASSIRAEAFF. The full variable domain, its missing parts supplied by reference TRBV19 and TRBJ1-1, is DGGITQSPKYLFRKEGQNVTLSCEQNLNHDAMYWYRQDPGQGLRLIYYSQIVNDFQKGDIAEGYSVSREKKESFPLTVTSAQKNPTAFYLCASSIRAEAFFGQGTRLTVV.

V gene TRBV30 combines with J gene TRBJ1-5, with 10 bases that match TRBD1. After removal of 2 bases from V and 4 bases from J, the junction contained 2 bases not matched to a gene. Germline lookup yields CDR1 GTSNPN and CDR2 SVGIG (reference sequence). The CDR3 has 14 amino acids. The CDR3 is CAWSPGQGNQPQHF. The CDR3 DNA follows: TGTGCCTGGAGTCCGGGACAGGGGAATCAGCCCCAGCATTTT.

This rearrangement joins TRBV2 to TRBJ2-6; D call uncertain. Trimming left V 4 bases short and J 2 bases short, with 6 bases between. Germline assignment: CDR1 SNHLY and CDR2 FYNNEI. CDR3 length: 14 amino acids. The CDR3 coding sequence is TGTGCCAGCAGTGGAGTTACTGGGGCCAACGTCCTGACTTTC. Translated: CASSGVTGANVLTF.

This chain links TRBV9 with TRBJ2-6; D is unclear. V lost 7 bases and J lost 4, with 9 bases in between. Germline V gives CDR1 SGDLS, CDR2 YYNGEE. This CDR3 has 13 residues. CDR3 DNA: TGTGCCAGCCGATCTCCGGGGGCCAACGTCCTGACTTTC. Translating it yields CASRSPGANVLTF.

This clone has only one observation. The rearrangement uses TRBV10-2 and TRBJ1-1, with unresolved D. The germline V gene encodes CDR1 WSHSY and CDR2 SAAADI. V was trimmed by 3 bases and J by 10 bases, leaving 12 bases between them. The CDR3 is 12 residues long. The CDR3 coding sequence is TGCGCCAGCAGTGATGAGGGTCGGAGAGCTTTCTTT. Encoded protein: CASSDEGRRAFF.